The 24 T cell receptor beta chains in this list originate from one sample, sequenced in a study of blood T cell repertoires in COVID-19. Measured with immunoSEQ multiplex PCR; TCRdb has only the in-frame clones, and not every one. The data show hundreds of thousands of clones, roughly 89% seen once. Sequenced material: peripheral blood. Receptors originate from a man between 18 and 29 years old with COVID-19, enrolled during active disease.

The chain recombines TRBV29-1 with TRBJ1-1; D might be TRBD1 (5 bases). Trimming cost V 4 bases and J 1 base, with 7 bases left between them. Germline values: CDR1 SQVTM, CDR2 ANQGSEA. CDR3 length: 12 amino acids. CDR3 bases: TGCAGCGTTGTGACAGCGAACACTGAAGCTTTCTTT. It encodes CSVVTANTEAFF.

This clone was seen once. V and J are TRBV2 and TRBJ2-5; D remains ambiguous. The germline V gene has CDR1 SNHLY and CDR2 FYNNEI. V was shortened by 2 bases and J by 0 bases, with 10 bases between the two germline ends. The CDR3 sequence is 15 residues long. CDR3 loop: CASSELDFNQETQYF. DNA for the CDR3: TGTGCCAGCAGTGAACTTGACTTCAACCAAGAGACCCAGTACTTC.

The J gene is TRBJ1-4, the V gene TRBV27; 8 bases line up with TRBD1. Trimming took 2 bases from V and 7 from J; bases not matched to a gene: 3. Germline V lookup: CDR1 MNHEY, CDR2 SMNVEV (reference sequence). The CDR3 runs 14 residues. CDR3 nucleotides: TGTGCCAGCAGTTTACAGGGGGCGGCTGAAAAACTGTTTTTT. Translating it yields CASSLQGAAEKLFF. Supplemented by reference TRBV27 and TRBJ1-4, the full variable domain reads EAQVTQNPRYLITVTGKKLTVTCSQNMNHEYMSWYRQDPGLGLRQIYYSMNVEVTDKGDVPEGYKVSRKEKRNFPLILESPSPNQTSLYFCASSLQGAAEKLFFGSGTQLSVL.

V gene TRBV3-1 (or the pseudogene TRBV3-2) combines with J gene TRBJ1-3, with 9 bases matching TRBD1. CDR3 length: 13 amino acids. V was pared by 5 bases and J by 8 bases, with 4 bases of the junction left unmatched. Germline V gives CDR1 LGHDT, CDR2 YNNKEL (reference sequence). The CDR3 reads CASSSRDRDTIYF. CDR3 in DNA: TGTGCCAGCAGCTCCCGGGACAGGGACACCATATATTTT.

V is TRBV9 and J is TRBJ1-2; perhaps TRBD1 as D (6 bases). The germline gives CDR1 SGDLS, CDR2 YYNGEE. This CDR3 spans 16 amino acids. V lost 0 bases, J lost 2 bases, and 14 bases lay in between. The CDR3 coding sequence is TGTGCCAGCAGCGTAGGGGGACAAGGGCCCAACTATGGCTACACCTTC. Translating it yields CASSVGGQGPNYGYTF.

V is TRBV18 and J is TRBJ2-6; the match to TRBD1 covers 7 bases. J gave up 0 bases and V 4 bases, and 3 bases lay outside the gene matches. This CDR3 comprises 16 residues. CDR1 is KGHSH, CDR2 LQKENI, per germline. The CDR3, as DNA: TGTGCCAGCTCACAGGGACAGAACTCTGGGGCCAACGTCCTGACTTTC. Its protein is CASSQGQNSGANVLTF.

This rearrangement joins TRBV4-1 to TRBJ2-1; 7 bases align to TRBD1. This CDR3 region has 16 residues. J gave up 2 bases and V 4 bases, and 8 bases lay outside the gene matches. Looked up from germline, CDR1 is MGHRA and CDR2 is YSYEKL. The CDR3 sequence: CASSLRTGFTYNEQFF. The CDR3 coding sequence is TGCGCCAGCAGCCTTCGGACAGGATTTACCTACAATGAGCAGTTCTTC.

J is TRBJ2-1 and V is TRBV5-4; 8 positions agree with TRBD1. Trimming removed 4 bases from V and 4 bases from J; junction bases left unmatched: 10. The CDR3 runs 16 residues. The germline V gene has CDR1 SGHNT and CDR2 YYREEE (reference sequence). For the CDR3, the DNA is TGTGCCAGCAGCGTTACAGGGGGGCTAGGTTACAATGAGCAGTTCTTC. Its translation: CASSVTGGLGYNEQFF. The whole variable domain, remainder taken from reference TRBV5-4 and TRBJ2-1, is ETGVTQSPTHLIKTRGQQVTLRCSSQSGHNTVSWYQQALGQGPQFIFQYYREEENGRGNFPPRFSGLQFPNYSSELNVNALELDDSALYLCASSVTGGLGYNEQFFGPGTRLTVL.

This sequence joins TRBV5-1 and TRBJ2-7; 8 bases fit TRBD1. The junction had 7 bases not matched to a gene; V was cut back by 4 bases and J by 7 bases. The CDR3 loop spans 13 amino acids. Germline CDR1 and CDR2: SGHRS and YFSETQ. For the CDR3, the DNA is TGCGCCAGCAGCCCCGAACGGGACAGGGAGCAGTACTTC. This codes for CASSPERDREQYF. The full variable domain, with the rest looked up from reference TRBV5-1 and TRBJ2-7, is KAGVTQTPRYLIKTRGQQVTLSCSPISGHRSVSWYQQTPGQGLQFLFEYFSETQRNKGNFPGRFSGRQFSNSRSEMNVSTLELGDSALYLCASSPERDREQYFGPGTRLTVT.

The rearrangement joins TRBV14 to TRBJ1-4; no clear D gene. This CDR3 is 14 amino acids long. CDR1 and CDR2 from the germline V gene are SGHDN and FVKESK. V lost 4 bases and J lost 6, with 12 bases in between. CDR3 sequence: CASSPPPTDEKLFF. CDR3 DNA sequence: TGTGCCAGCAGCCCCCCCCCAACGGATGAAAAACTGTTTTTT.

CDR3 in amino acids: CASSPRLLPGPDTQYF. The CDR3 coding sequence is TGTGCCAGCAGCCCGCGCCTCCTCCCAGGGCCAGATACGCAGTATTTT. The genes are TRBV7-6 and TRBJ2-3, with a weak D call TRBD1 (5 bases). Germline values: CDR1 SGHVS, CDR2 FNYEAQ. The V gene lost 5 bases and the J gene lost 4 bases, with 19 bases spanning the gap. CDR3 length: 16 residues.

A single count supports this clone. The chain joins TRBV5-1 to TRBJ1-1; a possible D gene is TRBD1 (5 bases). Germline values: CDR1 SGHRS, CDR2 YFSETQ. The CDR3 is 15 amino acids. V was pared by 3 bases and J by 3 bases, with 15 bases between. This CDR3 reads CASSSKTELHTEAFF. DNA of the CDR3: TGCGCCAGCAGCTCGAAGACAGAACTTCACACTGAAGCTTTCTTT.

J is TRBJ2-7 and V is TRBV7-9; 13 nucleotides line up with TRBD2. This CDR3 is 15 amino acids long. Germline values: CDR1 SEHNR, CDR2 FQNEAQ (reference sequence). Unmatched junction bases numbered 8, after V lost 5 bases and J lost 7 bases. DNA of the CDR3: TGTGCCAGCAGCCTCCGGACTAGCGGGAGCCAAGAGCAGTACTTC. This codes for CASSLRTSGSQEQYF.

The CDR3 is CASSLTGANEKLFF. The CDR3 nucleotides read TGTGCCAGCTCACTGACAGGGGCTAATGAAAAACTGTTTTTT. The J gene is TRBJ1-4, the V gene TRBV18; TRBD1 matches at 8 bases. Germline trimming cut 4 bases from V and 3 bases from J; bases unmatched to any gene: 1. This CDR3 is 14 amino acids long. In germline, CDR1 is KGHSH, CDR2 LQKENI.

This chain uses TRBV24-1 with TRBJ2-2; the D gene is possibly TRBD2 (6 bases). The germline CDR1 and CDR2 sequences are KGHDR and SFDVKD. V was clipped by 2 bases and J by 6 bases, with 18 bases between them. The CDR3 has 17 amino acids. The CDR3 nucleotides are TGTGCCACCAGTGATTCCACATCCTTAGCGGTGCCCGGGGAGCTGTTTTTT. Protein sequence: CATSDSTSLAVPGELFF.

The chain links TRBV3-1 (or the pseudogene TRBV3-2) to TRBJ1-2, with D perhaps matching TRBD1 (6 bases). The CDR3 length is 15 residues. Trimming left V 6 bases short and J 2 bases short, with 16 bases between. Per germline, CDR1 LGHDT and CDR2 YNNKEL (reference sequence). The CDR3 DNA follows: TGTGCCAGCAGAAGGACCGGGACACCGAACTATGGCTACACCTTC. This codes for CASRRTGTPNYGYTF.

The chain recombines TRBV12-3 or TRBV12-4 with TRBJ1-1; no clear D gene. The V and J ends lost 6 bases and 7 bases respectively, with 15 bases between them. This CDR3 comprises 13 residues. The CDR3 nucleotides read TGTGCCAGCAGCGTCCGAACGGGGAATGAAGCTTTCTTT. As protein: CASSVRTGNEAFF.

The chain links TRBV7-2 to TRBJ2-6; no clear D gene. The CDR3 extends over 15 amino acids. The V and J ends lost 5 bases and 2 bases respectively, with 10 bases between them. The germline V gene has CDR1 SGHTA and CDR2 FQGNSA. The DNA for the CDR3 is TGTGCCAGCAGCCCCGCCCGGGCTGGGGCCAACGTCCTGACTTTC. It encodes CASSPARAGANVLTF.

The chain combines TRBV27 with TRBJ2-7; TRBD2 matches 9 bases. V lost 0 bases, J lost 5 bases, and 2 bases stayed unmatched. The CDR3 loop spans 14 amino acids. Per the germline V gene, CDR1 is MNHEY and CDR2 is SMNVEV (reference sequence). CDR3: CASSLSLAGHEQYF. The CDR3 DNA reads TGTGCCAGCAGTTTATCCCTAGCGGGACACGAGCAGTACTTC.

The chain has TRBV12-3 or TRBV12-4 and TRBJ2-1; 8 bases are shared with TRBD1. Trimming removed 10 bases from V and 5 bases from J; junction bases left unmatched: 7. The CDR3 contains 13 residues. CDR3 coding DNA: TGTGCCACCCGACAGGGGCCTAACAATGAGCAGTTCTTC. Its translation: CATRQGPNNEQFF.

The V call is TRBV27, the J call TRBJ1-5; the match to TRBD1 covers 7 bases. J lost 7 bases, V lost 8 bases, and 2 bases had no gene match. From germline, CDR1 is MNHEY and CDR2 SMNVEV (reference sequence). This CDR3 region has 11 residues. CDR3 nucleotides: TGTGCCAGCGACAGGGCCCAGCCCCAGCATTTT. It codes for CASDRAQPQHF.

This chain uses TRBV7-9 with TRBJ2-1; no definite D call. V lost 4 bases, J lost 5 bases, and 18 bases lay in between. CDR1 is SEHNR, CDR2 FQNEAQ, per germline (reference sequence). The CDR3 extends over 16 amino acids. This chain's CDR3 is CASSSLRFAVNNEQFF. The CDR3 DNA follows: TGTGCCAGCAGCTCCCTCCGTTTCGCGGTTAACAATGAGCAGTTCTTC.

V and J are TRBV2 and TRBJ2-2, with 9 nucleotides matching TRBD1. From germline, CDR1 is SNHLY and CDR2 FYNNEI. V lost 6 bases and J lost 3; bases outside the gene matches: 11. The CDR3 is 17 residues long. The CDR3 sequence is CASRKDRGGRDTGELFF. In DNA form, the CDR3 reads TGTGCCAGCAGGAAGGACAGGGGCGGTCGGGACACCGGGGAGCTGTTTTTT. Full variable domain (outside the CDR3, taken from reference TRBV2 and TRBJ2-2): EPEVTQTPSHQVTQMGQEVILRCVPISNHLYFYWYRQILGQKVEFLVSFYNNEISEKSEIFDDQFSVERPDGSNFTLKIRSTKLEDSAMYFCASRKDRGGRDTGELFFGEGSRLTVL.

This chain joins TRBV5-8 and TRBJ2-3; 11 bases are shared with TRBD2. Germline assignment: CDR1 SGHTS and CDR2 YDEGEE. The J segment lost 4 bases and the V segment lost 0 bases, leaving 4 bases of the junction unmatched. This CDR3 comprises 16 residues. The CDR3 reads CASSLGTSGYSDTQYF. In DNA, the CDR3 is TGTGCCAGCAGCTTGGGGACTAGCGGGTACTCAGATACGCAGTATTTT. Supplemented by reference TRBV5-8 and TRBJ2-3, the full variable domain reads EAGVTQSPTHLIKTRGQQATLRCSPISGHTSVYWYQQALGLGLQFLLWYDEGEERNRGNFPPRFSGRQFPNYSSELNVNALELEDSALYLCASSLGTSGYSDTQYFGPGTRLTVL.